What follows are 30 T cell receptor beta chains derived from one specimen sequenced in a study of T cell repertoires in cytomegalovirus infection. TCRdb re-derived calls from the reads in MiXCR, one entry per CDR3 protein. The repertoire holds 350,000 to 550,000 distinct CDR3 sequences, with approximately 31% as singletons. The specimen sequenced was PBMCs. All receptors come from a human donor in good health (CMV status not recorded). Some clones in this sample may be carry-over from other donors' samples.

The gene calls are TRBV30 and TRBJ2-2; D gene unclear. V was trimmed by 0 bases and J by 7 bases, leaving 0 bases between them. The CDR3 runs to 10 residues. Looked up from germline, CDR1 is GTSNPN and CDR2 is SVGIG (reference sequence). The CDR3 DNA follows: TGTGCCTGGAGTGTCGGGGAGCTGTTTTTT. Protein: CAWSVGELFF.

This clonotype was seen a handful of times. This chain uses TRBV7-9 with TRBJ2-7; tentatively, D is TRBD1 (6 bases). Germline V lookup: CDR1 SEHNR, CDR2 FQNEAQ (reference sequence). CDR3 size: 15 residues. The ends were cut back, 4 bases at V and 4 bases at J, with 17 bases in the middle. Written as DNA, the CDR3 is TGTGCCAGCAGCTCCCGAGGGGACAACACGTACGAGCAGTACTTC. Encoded protein: CASSSRGDNTYEQYF. Full variable domain (missing parts from reference TRBV7-9 and TRBJ2-7): DTGVSQNPRHKITKRGQNVTFRCDPISEHNRLYWYRQTLGQGPEFLTYFQNEAQLEKSRLLSDRFSAERPKGSFSTLEIQRTEQGDSAMYLCASSSRGDNTYEQYFGPGTRLTVT.

The sample holds a few counts of this clonotype. J is TRBJ2-1 and V is TRBV4-1; TRBD1 or TRBD2 may be the D gene (5 bases each). The CDR3 contains 15 residues. Germline values: CDR1 MGHRA, CDR2 YSYEKL. The germline V and J ends were trimmed by 0 bases and 3 bases, with 9 bases remaining between them. CDR3 nucleotides: TGCGCCAGCAGCCAAGACAGGGACGACTACAATGAGCAGTTCTTC. Translation gives CASSQDRDDYNEQFF.

V and J are TRBV10-3 and TRBJ1-4; D remains unclear. The CDR3 totals 12 residues. Germline V gene sequence: CDR1 ENHRY, CDR2 SYGVKD. V shed 0 bases and J shed 8 bases, with 4 bases lying between them. CDR3 sequence reads: CAISESEEKLFF. As DNA, the CDR3 is TGTGCCATCAGTGAGTCTGAAGAAAAACTGTTTTTT.

A single count supports this clonotype. This chain links TRBV5-6 with TRBJ2-1, with D unresolved. The length of the CDR3 is 13 residues. Germline CDR1 SGHDT, CDR2 YYEEEE. V was pared by 0 bases and J by 9 bases, with 10 bases between. DNA of the CDR3: TGTGCCAGCAGCTTGGAACCGAGTCGTGAGCAGTTCTTC. Translating gives CASSLEPSREQFF. The variable domain in full, completed from reference TRBV5-6 and TRBJ2-1, reads DAGVTQSPTHLIKTRGQQVTLRCSPKSGHDTVSWYQQALGQGPQFIFQYYEEEERQRGNFPDRFSGHQFPNYSSELNVNALLLGDSALYLCASSLEPSREQFFGPGTRLTVL.

This clonotype came up a few times. The genes are TRBV7-6 and TRBJ1-5, with TRBD1 matching 8 bases. Germline lookup yields CDR1 SGHVS and CDR2 FNYEAQ. The V segment lost 1 base and the J segment 8 bases; nucleotides outside the gene matches: 4. This CDR3 comprises 14 residues. The CDR3 spells CASSLGDRNKPQHF. The CDR3, as DNA: TGTGCCAGCAGCTTAGGGGACAGGAATAAGCCCCAGCATTTT.

This clonotype was seen at least ten times. The genes are TRBV11-1 and TRBJ1-1; D is undetermined. This CDR3 region has 15 residues. Trimming shortened V by 0 bases and J by 3 bases, and 11 bases separated the two germline ends. The germline V gene encodes CDR1 SGHAT and CDR2 FQDESV (reference sequence). The CDR3 bases are TGTGCCAGCAGCTTAGCGGTACAAAGTCACACTGAAGCTTTCTTT. Protein product: CASSLAVQSHTEAFF.

The gene calls are TRBV27 and TRBJ2-7, with 7 bases matching TRBD1. V lost 5 bases to trimming and J lost 7 bases; unmatched junction nucleotides: 5. The CDR3 has 12 residues. Germline values: CDR1 MNHEY, CDR2 SMNVEV (reference sequence). Here the CDR3 DNA reads TGTGCCAGCAGTAATGCAGGGGGAGAGCAGTACTTC. It is translated as CASSNAGGEQYF.

This clonotype has just a few counts. V and J are TRBV4-3 and TRBJ1-6; TRBD1 agrees at 7 bases. The CDR3 covers 17 residues. The germline V gene has CDR1 LGHNA and CDR2 YSLEER. After removal of 0 bases from V and 6 bases from J, the junction contained 8 bases not matched to a gene. DNA for the CDR3: TGCGCCAGCAGCCAAGATGTGGTGGGACAGATTAATTCACCCCTCCACTTT. This gives the protein CASSQDVVGQINSPLHF.

This clonotype has a handful of counts. This rearrangement joins TRBV12-3 or TRBV12-4 to TRBJ2-6; 9 nucleotides align to TRBD1. After removal of 0 bases from V and 4 bases from J, the junction contained 13 bases not matched to a gene. This CDR3 region has 20 residues. This CDR3 reads CASSLAVATGGSRGANVLTF. The CDR3, as DNA: TGTGCCAGCAGTTTAGCGGTGGCGACAGGGGGGTCGAGGGGGGCCAACGTCCTGACTTTC.

This clonotype has just a few counts. This chain joins TRBV28 and TRBJ1-1, with a tentative D call TRBD1 (6 bases). The CDR3 extends over 17 amino acids. The ends were cut back, 8 bases at V and 1 base at J, with 23 bases in the middle. Per germline, CDR1 MDHEN and CDR2 SYDVKM. The CDR3 protein is CASPPGGQGFGNTEAFF. In DNA, the CDR3 is TGTGCCAGCCCCCCGGGGGGGCAGGGCTTTGGGAACACTGAAGCTTTCTTT.

Only a few counts were recorded for this clonotype. V usage is TRBV19 and J usage is TRBJ2-2; D perhaps matches TRBD1 (6 bases). The V end was cut by 3 bases, the J end by 5 bases, with 13 bases between. The CDR3 sequence is 15 residues long. Germline V gene sequence: CDR1 LNHDA, CDR2 SQIVND (reference sequence). This CDR3 reads CASSILDSDTGELFF. The CDR3 DNA sequence: TGTGCCAGTAGTATCCTGGACAGCGATACCGGGGAGCTGTTTTTT.

Remarks on this clonotype: Germline is not matched at one junction end, which may reflect a read error. V and J are TRBV6-6 and TRBJ2-6; D unclear. The CDR3 is 16 residues long. Per germline, CDR1 MNHNY and CDR2 SVGAGI (reference sequence). For the CDR3, the DNA is TGTGCCAGCAGTTACCCCACAGTCTCTGTGGCCAACGTCCTGACTTTC. Amino acid sequence: CASSYPTVSVANVLTF.

This chain links TRBV29-1 with TRBJ1-1; D ambiguous. Germline V gene sequence: CDR1 SQVTM, CDR2 ANQGSEA. The CDR3 extends over 13 amino acids. V shed 8 bases and J shed 0 bases, with 13 bases lying between them. The CDR3 loop is CSSLQLLNTEAFF. DNA of the CDR3: TGCAGCTCACTACAGTTACTGAACACTGAAGCTTTCTTT.

A few counts support this clonotype. The chain combines TRBV3-1 with TRBJ1-1, with D maybe TRBD1 (5 bases). V was trimmed by 0 bases and J by 4 bases, leaving 6 bases between them. The CDR3 runs 13 residues. Germline CDR1 and CDR2: LGHDT and YNNKEL (reference sequence). The CDR3 protein is CASSQDRATEAFF. The CDR3 coding sequence is TGTGCCAGCAGCCAAGACAGGGCCACTGAAGCTTTCTTT.

This clonotype appeared once. The CDR3 carries no conserved terminal phenylalanine or tryptophan, so it likely arises from a read error. The chain is built from TRBV7-2 and TRBJ2-1; 7 bases agree with TRBD2. With 5 bases clipped from V and 1 base from J, the junction kept 5 bases outside the gene matches. This CDR3 contains 15 residues. CDR1 is SGHTA, CDR2 FQGNSA, per germline. The DNA of the CDR3 is TGTGCCAGCAGCAAGCGACTAGCTTCCTACAATGAGCAGTTCTGC. Translating gives CASSKRLASYNEQFC.

J is TRBJ1-2 and V is TRBV9, with 7 bases lining up with TRBD1. This CDR3 region has 14 residues. Germline V gene data show CDR1 as SGDLS and CDR2 as YYNGEE. Losses at the gene ends were 2 bases for V and 3 bases for J; bases not matched to a gene: 4. The CDR3: CASSVYTGDYGYTF. The CDR3 coding sequence is TGTGCCAGCAGCGTTTATACAGGGGACTATGGCTACACCTTC.

The gene calls are TRBV19 and TRBJ2-1; D call uncertain. The CDR3 spans 15 residues. V was clipped by 0 bases and J by 6 bases, with 12 bases between them. The germline gives CDR1 LNHDA, CDR2 SQIVND (reference sequence). The DNA for the CDR3 is TGTGCCAGTAGTATAGAGGGCCAGACCCTCAATGAGCAGTTCTTC. It is translated as CASSIEGQTLNEQFF.

The J gene is TRBJ1-6, the V gene TRBV19; 7 bases align to TRBD1. V shed 5 bases, J shed 7 bases, and the junction held 8 bases outside the gene matches. The CDR3 totals 15 residues. Per the germline V gene, CDR1 is LNHDA and CDR2 is SQIVND (reference sequence). The CDR3 region is CASSPSTGWNSPLHF. For the CDR3, the DNA is TGTGCCAGTAGTCCCTCGACAGGGTGGAATTCACCCCTCCACTTT.

This clonotype was detected a few times. The chain recombines TRBV12-3 or TRBV12-4 with TRBJ1-5, with D tentatively TRBD1 (5 bases). The CDR3 is 15 residues long. V lost 4 bases, J lost 4 bases, and 14 bases lay in between. The CDR3 loop is CASSYSSWGNQPQHF. The CDR3 DNA follows: TGTGCCAGCAGTTACTCGTCATGGGGGAATCAGCCCCAGCATTTT.

This clonotype has just a few counts. The V and J genes are TRBV6-6 and TRBJ2-3, with TRBD1 as a possible D gene (5 bases). The CDR3 has 14 residues. CDR1 is MNHNY, CDR2 SVGAGI, per germline (reference sequence). V was cut by 5 bases and J by 0 bases, with 9 bases left in between. The CDR3 region has the DNA TGTGCCAGCAGTAACCAGGGAAGCACAGATACGCAGTATTTT. It is translated as CASSNQGSTDTQYF.

A note on this clonotype: A much more abundant neighbour one base away suggests this may be a read error. The rearrangement joins TRBV4-1 to TRBJ1-2; the match to TRBD1 covers 8 bases. The CDR3 length is 14 residues. Germline CDR1 reads MGHRA; CDR2 reads YSYEKL. This CDR3 is CSSSQASDRGGYTF. In nucleotides, the CDR3 is TGCTCCAGCAGCCAAGCGTCCGACAGGGGTGGCTACACCTTC.

The chain combines TRBV6-2 or TRBV6-3 with TRBJ2-7, with TRBD1 matching over 7 bases. V was pared by 2 bases and J by 3 bases, with 4 bases of the junction left unmatched. Germline loops: CDR1 MNHEY, CDR2 SVGEGT. The CDR3 has 14 amino acids. For the CDR3, the DNA is TGTGCCAGCAGTTACATCGGGACAGTCTACGAGCAGTACTTC. Translated, it gives CASSYIGTVYEQYF.

Concerning this clonotype itself: A much larger clone sits a single nucleotide away, making a read error possible. The gene calls are TRBV6-8 and TRBJ1-6; the D gene is possibly TRBD1 (5 bases). Germline lookup yields CDR1 MNHGY and CDR2 SAAAGT. CDR3 length: 15 amino acids. Trimming removed 0 bases at V and 6 bases at J, with 9 bases between. The CDR3 DNA reads as TGTGCCAGCAGTTACTCGAACAGGAGTAATTCACCCCTCCACTTT. It translates to CASSYSNRSNSPLHF.

This clonotype was found many times. The chain couples TRBV12-3 or TRBV12-4 to TRBJ2-2, with 10 nucleotides matching TRBD2. The trim removed 6 bases at V and 1 base at J, leaving 2 bases unmatched. The CDR3 is 15 amino acids. The CDR3 bases are TGTGCCAGCAGCCGGACTAGCGGGAACACCGGGGAGCTGTTTTTT. Translation gives CASSRTSGNTGELFF.

J is TRBJ1-1 and V is TRBV7-2; TRBD1 matches 7 bases. Germline V CDR1 and CDR2: SGHTA, FQGNSA. The CDR3 loop spans 16 amino acids. Trimming cost V 0 bases and J 1 base; bases outside gene matches: 5. CDR3 amino acids: CASSLAGTVRNTEAFF. Written as DNA, the CDR3 is TGTGCCAGCAGCTTAGCGGGGACAGTTAGGAACACTGAAGCTTTCTTT.

This clonotype has a count of ten or more. The chain recombines TRBV7-8 with TRBJ2-1; possibly TRBD2 for D (5 bases). V was clipped by 7 bases and J by 4 bases, with 14 bases between them. Germline CDR1 is SGHVS and CDR2 is FQNEAQ. CDR3 length: 14 amino acids. This CDR3 reads CASTQGGRYNEQFF. In DNA form, the CDR3 reads TGTGCCAGCACCCAAGGAGGCAGGTACAATGAGCAGTTCTTC.

The rearrangement joins TRBV4-3 to TRBJ2-2; unclear D gene. V was pared by 2 bases and J by 0 bases, with 10 bases between. Per the germline V gene, CDR1 is LGHNA and CDR2 is YSLEER. The CDR3 is made up of 16 amino acids. The CDR3 nucleotides read TGCGCCAGCAGCCAAAGGATCAGGTCGAACACCGGGGAGCTGTTTTTT. Its translation: CASSQRIRSNTGELFF.

In this sample, this clonotype turned up a few times. The rearrangement links TRBV7-2 to TRBJ2-3; D may correspond to TRBD1 or TRBD2 (6 bases each). In germline, CDR1 is SGHTA, CDR2 FQGNSA. V gave up 5 bases and J gave up 4 bases, with 19 bases separating them. The CDR3 totals 16 residues. This CDR3 reads CASSTYGGLFADTQYF. For the CDR3, the DNA is TGTGCCAGCAGCACCTATGGGGGGCTCTTCGCAGATACGCAGTATTTT.

In regard to this clonotype: The conserved phenylalanine or tryptophan is not found at the CDR3 terminus, so this likely reflects a read error. The limits of the CDR3 on the DNA are not certain, so only TCRdb's listed CDR3 is given. The chain has TRBV7-8 and TRBJ2-1. From its first to its last residue, the CDR3 has 12 amino acids. The V gene's germline CDR1 is SGHVS and CDR2 FQNEAQ. The CDR3 is CASSLTDNERAS.